One sample yielded the 9 T cell receptor beta chains listed below, sequenced in a study of radiation and T cells in renal cell carcinoma. TCRdb keeps only in-frame clones here, not all; method: immunoSEQ multiplex PCR. This repertoire shows more than 140,000 clones, approximately 82% found once; its top ten account for around a quarter. As for time point: baseline pretreatment blood. Treatment here: 15 Gy SBRT to primary tumor, nephrectomy 4 weeks later. The starting material was blood, obtained from a patient whose treatment included radiotherapy and nephrectomy. Receptors were obtained from a woman aged 45-60 years with renal cell carcinoma.

This chain's CDR3 is CAWSKGTSGGPDWTDTQYF. The CDR3 DNA is TGTGCCTGGAGCAAGGGAACTAGCGGGGGCCCCGATTGGACAGATACGCAGTATTTT. V is TRBV30 and J is TRBJ2-3; TRBD2 matches 11 bases. The CDR3 consists of 19 residues. Germline values: CDR1 GTSNPN, CDR2 SVGIG (reference sequence). J lost 3 bases, V lost 3 bases, and 17 bases had no gene match.

The J gene is TRBJ2-1, the V gene TRBV5-1; D gene uncertain. This CDR3 region has 13 residues. Germline V CDR1 and CDR2: SGHRS, YFSETQ. Trimming removed 6 bases from V and 7 bases from J, with 14 bases in between. The CDR3 region has the DNA TGCGCCAGCAAGGTCACTCCCCTAAATGAGCAGTTCTTC. This sequence encodes CASKVTPLNEQFF. The whole variable domain, remainder taken from reference TRBV5-1 and TRBJ2-1, is KAGVTQTPRYLIKTRGQQVTLSCSPISGHRSVSWYQQTPGQGLQFLFEYFSETQRNKGNFPGRFSGRQFSNSRSEMNVSTLELGDSALYLCASKVTPLNEQFFGPGTRLTVL.

This clone was detected a few times. The gene calls are TRBV27 and TRBJ2-5; possibly TRBD1 for D (6 bases). This CDR3 has 13 amino acids. The V end was cut by 5 bases, the J end by 5 bases, with 12 bases between. Germline V gives CDR1 MNHEY, CDR2 SMNVEV (reference sequence). The CDR3 reads CASSQGRVETQYF. For the CDR3, the DNA is TGTGCCAGCAGTCAGGGGCGAGTGGAGACCCAGTACTTC.

The V gene is TRBV5-1, the J gene TRBJ1-1; D not certain. CDR3 length: 14 residues. CDR1 is SGHRS, CDR2 YFSETQ, per germline. Trimming took off 0 bases at V and 6 bases at J, with 12 bases between the two ends. CDR3 nucleotides: TGCGCCAGCAGCTTGGAAAGGGATAACGCTGAAGCTTTCTTT. Translation gives CASSLERDNAEAFF. Drawing the rest from reference TRBV5-1 and TRBJ1-1, the complete variable domain is KAGVTQTPRYLIKTRGQQVTLSCSPISGHRSVSWYQQTPGQGLQFLFEYFSETQRNKGNFPGRFSGRQFSNSRSEMNVSTLELGDSALYLCASSLERDNAEAFFGQGTRLTVV.

The chain carries TRBV5-1 and TRBJ2-5; perhaps TRBD1 as D (5 bases). V lost 0 bases and J 5 bases, leaving 14 bases between the germline ends. The CDR3 is 15 amino acids. Germline-derived CDR1 and CDR2 are SGHRS and YFSETQ. The CDR3 DNA follows: TGCGCCAGCAGCTTGGGCTTGGGGTCAGGGGAGACCCAGTACTTC. Encoded protein: CASSLGLGSGETQYF.

The rearrangement links TRBV18 to TRBJ1-2, with 8 bases identical to TRBD1. V was pared by 2 bases and J by 4 bases, with 6 bases of the junction left unmatched. This CDR3 comprises 15 residues. Germline CDR1 and CDR2: KGHSH and LQKENI. As DNA, the CDR3 is TGTGCCAGCTCACCATGGGCCAGGGGGCCCTATGGCTACACCTTC. Translation: CASSPWARGPYGYTF.

This sequence joins TRBV18 and TRBJ1-6; D is uncertain. CDR3 length equals 16 residues. Trimming left V 8 bases short and J 2 bases short, with 16 bases between. Germline values: CDR1 KGHSH, CDR2 LQKENI. In DNA form, the CDR3 reads TGTGCCAGCCCCCCCGGGAGCAGTACCTATAATTCACCCCTCCACTTT. This gives the protein CASPPGSSTYNSPLHF.

The rearrangement uses TRBV11-2 and TRBJ2-4; D is ambiguous. The length of the CDR3 is 14 residues. Germline assignment: CDR1 SGHAT and CDR2 FQNNGV. The V and J ends lost 5 bases and 7 bases respectively, with 15 bases between them. In DNA, the CDR3 is TGTGCCAGCAGCACGCCGGGCCAGGTGAACATTCAGTACTTC. This translates into CASSTPGQVNIQYF.

There are a few counts of this clone. The chain is built from TRBV6-1 and TRBJ2-5; no clear D gene. The CDR3 extends over 14 amino acids. CDR1 is MNHNS and CDR2 is SASEGT in the germline V gene. The V end lost 7 bases, the J end lost 1 base, and 13 bases lay between the germline ends. The CDR3 bases are TGTGCCAGCACCATAGGTCGGACCCAAGAGACCCAGTACTTC. Amino acid sequence: CASTIGRTQETQYF.